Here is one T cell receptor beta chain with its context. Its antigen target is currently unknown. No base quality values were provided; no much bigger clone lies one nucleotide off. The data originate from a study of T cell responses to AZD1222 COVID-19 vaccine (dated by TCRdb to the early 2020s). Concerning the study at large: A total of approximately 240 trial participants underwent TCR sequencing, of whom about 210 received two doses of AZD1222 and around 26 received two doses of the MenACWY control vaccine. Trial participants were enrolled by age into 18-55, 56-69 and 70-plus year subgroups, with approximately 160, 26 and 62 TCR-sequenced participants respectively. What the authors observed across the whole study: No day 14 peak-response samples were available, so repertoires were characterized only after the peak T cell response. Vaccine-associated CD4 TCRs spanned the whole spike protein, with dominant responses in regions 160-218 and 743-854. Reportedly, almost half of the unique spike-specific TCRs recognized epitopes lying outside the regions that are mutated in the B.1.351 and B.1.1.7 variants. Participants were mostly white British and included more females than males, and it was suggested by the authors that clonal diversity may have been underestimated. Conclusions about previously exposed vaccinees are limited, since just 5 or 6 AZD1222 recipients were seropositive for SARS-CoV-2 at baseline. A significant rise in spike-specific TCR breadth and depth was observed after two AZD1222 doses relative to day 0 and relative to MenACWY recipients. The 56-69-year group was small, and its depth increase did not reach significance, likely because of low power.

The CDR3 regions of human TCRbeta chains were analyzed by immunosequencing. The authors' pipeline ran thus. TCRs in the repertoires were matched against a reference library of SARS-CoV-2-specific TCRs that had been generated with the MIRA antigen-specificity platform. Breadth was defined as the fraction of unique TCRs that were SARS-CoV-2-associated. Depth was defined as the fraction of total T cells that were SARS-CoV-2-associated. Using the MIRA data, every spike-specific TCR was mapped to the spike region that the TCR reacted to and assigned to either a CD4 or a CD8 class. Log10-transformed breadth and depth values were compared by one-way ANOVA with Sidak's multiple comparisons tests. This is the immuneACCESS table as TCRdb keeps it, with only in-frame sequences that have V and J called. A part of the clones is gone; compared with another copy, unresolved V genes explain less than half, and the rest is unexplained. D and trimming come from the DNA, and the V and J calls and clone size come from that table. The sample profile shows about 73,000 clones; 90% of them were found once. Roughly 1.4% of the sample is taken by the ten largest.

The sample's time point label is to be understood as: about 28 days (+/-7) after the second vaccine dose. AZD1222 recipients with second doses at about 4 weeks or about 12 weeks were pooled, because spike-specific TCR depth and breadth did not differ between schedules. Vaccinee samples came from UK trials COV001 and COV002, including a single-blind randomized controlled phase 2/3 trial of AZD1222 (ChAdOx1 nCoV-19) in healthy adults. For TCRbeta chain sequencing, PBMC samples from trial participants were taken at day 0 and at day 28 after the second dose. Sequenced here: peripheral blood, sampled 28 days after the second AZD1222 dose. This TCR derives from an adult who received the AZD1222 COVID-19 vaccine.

CDR3 protein: CSVALQGYGYTF. The bases read TGCAGCGTCGCCTTACAGGGCTATGGCTACACCTTC. The sequence is built from TRBV29-1 and TRBJ1-2; matching of 6 bases hints at TRBD1 as the D gene. Including the terminal cysteine and phenylalanine, the CDR3 comprises 12 residues. Solely the CDR3 DNA is kept, with 36 bases framed from the first base. V is cut by 6 bases and J by 4 bases, and the space between the germline ends is 12 bases. CDR1 and CDR2, looked up from the germline V gene, are SQVTM and ANQGSEA.